Listed below are T cell receptor beta chains from one sample, sequenced in a study of blood T cell repertoires in COVID-19. The table came from immunoSEQ multiplex PCR; TCRdb's copy has only in-frame clones and leaves some out. The sample holds about 350,000 clones, about 87% seen once. The sequencing sample was made of peripheral blood. These receptors originate from a woman aged 45-65 years with COVID-19, enrolled during active disease. Each CDR3 is given with its conserved first and last residue. The D gene is left open where the match is weak. A row's size may be missing; if present it is once, few, many or a size class.

V gene: TRBV5-5
clone size: -
J gene: TRBJ1-1
D gene: -
CDR3 DNA: TGTGCCAGCAGGGGGGGGCAGAGCACTGAAGCTTTCTTT
CDR3 protein: CASRGGQSTEAFF

V gene: TRBV6-5
clone size: -
J gene: TRBJ2-1
D gene: TRBD2
CDR3 DNA: TGTGCCAGCAGTCAGAGCGGGAGTTACAATGAGCAGTTCTTC
CDR3 protein: CASSQSGSYNEQFF

V gene: TRBV11-1
clone size: -
J gene: TRBJ2-2
D gene: TRBD2
CDR3 DNA: TGTGCCAGCAGGGGACTAGCGGGAGGATTTACCGGGGAGCTGTTTTTT
CDR3 protein: CASRGLAGGFTGELFF

V gene: TRBV13
clone size: -
J gene: TRBJ2-1
D gene: -
CDR3 DNA: TGTGCCAGCAGCTCGACAGTCAGTGAGCAGTTCTTC
CDR3 protein: CASSSTVSEQFF

V gene: TRBV29-1
clone size: -
J gene: TRBJ1-2
D gene: TRBD1
CDR3 DNA: TGCAGCGTCCCCCGGACAGGGGACTATGGCTACACCTTC
CDR3 protein: CSVPRTGDYGYTF

V gene: TRBV7-2
clone size: -
J gene: TRBJ2-7
D gene: -
CDR3 DNA: TGTGCCAGCAGCCTACCAGGGATCTACGAGCAGTACTTC
CDR3 protein: CASSLPGIYEQYF

V gene: TRBV30
clone size: -
J gene: TRBJ1-2
D gene: -
CDR3 DNA: TGTGCCTGGACGGAGGGCGGGATTCGGGGCTACACCTTC
CDR3 protein: CAWTEGGIRGYTF

V gene: TRBV7-2
clone size: -
J gene: TRBJ2-3
D gene: TRBD1
CDR3 DNA: TGTGCCAGCAGACGTCAGGGGGTATCTAGCACAGATACGCAGTATTTT
CDR3 protein: CASRRQGVSSTDTQYF

V gene: TRBV7-2
clone size: -
J gene: TRBJ2-5
D gene: -
CDR3 DNA: TGTGCCAGCAGCCGGGTGGTCCAAGAGACCCAGTACTTC
CDR3 protein: CASSRVVQETQYF

V gene: TRBV7-8
clone size: -
J gene: TRBJ2-1
D gene: -
CDR3 DNA: TGTGCCAGCAGCCCCCGGGAGAGCTCCTACAATGAGCAGTTCTTC
CDR3 protein: CASSPRESSYNEQFF

V gene: TRBV4-2
clone size: -
J gene: TRBJ1-2
D gene: TRBD1
CDR3 DNA: TGTGCCAGCAGCCAAGTCACAGTGGGGGACAGTGCCCTCTCCTATGGCTACACCTTC
CDR3 protein: CASSQVTVGDSALSYGYTF

V gene: TRBV18
clone size: -
J gene: TRBJ2-2
D gene: TRBD1
CDR3 DNA: TGTGCCAGCTATCAAGGGACAGGGGGCATCGGGGAGCTGTTTTTT
CDR3 protein: CASYQGTGGIGELFF

V gene: TRBV4-1
clone size: -
J gene: TRBJ1-2
D gene: -
CDR3 DNA: TGCGCCAGCAGCCATCCCGTGGCAGGGTTAAATGGCTACACCTTC
CDR3 protein: CASSHPVAGLNGYTF

V gene: TRBV6-5
clone size: few
J gene: TRBJ1-1
D gene: TRBD1
CDR3 DNA: TGTGCCGTCCGGCCCGCGGGACAGGTGGCTGAAGCTTTCTTT
CDR3 protein: CAVRPAGQVAEAFF

V gene: TRBV23-1
clone size: once
J gene: TRBJ2-3
D gene: TRBD2
CDR3 DNA: TGCGCCAGCAGTCACCCACCGGGACTAGAAGGTAGGACAGATACGCAGTATTTT
CDR3 protein: CASSHPPGLEGRTDTQYF

V gene: TRBV27
clone size: -
J gene: TRBJ1-2
D gene: TRBD1
CDR3 DNA: TGTGCCAGAAAGACCGGGACAGACTATGGCTACACCTTC
CDR3 protein: CARKTGTDYGYTF

V gene: TRBV29-1
clone size: -
J gene: TRBJ2-3
D gene: TRBD1
CDR3 DNA: TGCAGCGTTGAAGATCGACTTACAGGGGGCCCAGATACGCAGTATTTT
CDR3 protein: CSVEDRLTGGPDTQYF

V gene: TRBV4-2
clone size: -
J gene: TRBJ2-3
D gene: -
CDR3 DNA: TGTGCCAGCAGCCAAGCCTATACGCAGTATTTT
CDR3 protein: CASSQAYTQYF

V gene: TRBV5-1
clone size: -
J gene: TRBJ1-1
D gene: -
CDR3 DNA: TGCGCCAGCAGCATCAGGGGCCACACTGAAGCTTTCTTT
CDR3 protein: CASSIRGHTEAFF

V gene: TRBV4-1
clone size: -
J gene: TRBJ1-2
D gene: TRBD1
CDR3 DNA: TGCGCCAGCAGCCAAGATCTTTCGGTGGTTGACAGGGTCCATCCAGGCTACACCTTC
CDR3 protein: CASSQDLSVVDRVHPGYTF

V gene: TRBV5-1
clone size: -
J gene: TRBJ2-3
D gene: -
CDR3 DNA: TGCGCCAGCAGCTCCACAGGCCGTGACACAGATACGCAGTATTTT
CDR3 protein: CASSSTGRDTDTQYF

V gene: TRBV29-1
clone size: -
J gene: TRBJ2-7
D gene: TRBD2
CDR3 DNA: TGCAGCGTCGGGTGGACTAGCGGGTCCTACGAGCAGTACTTC
CDR3 protein: CSVGWTSGSYEQYF

V gene: TRBV6-5
clone size: -
J gene: TRBJ2-3
D gene: TRBD1
CDR3 DNA: TGTGCCGGATCTCGACAGGGCCGCACAGATACGCAGTATTTT
CDR3 protein: CAGSRQGRTDTQYF

V gene: TRBV5-4
clone size: -
J gene: TRBJ1-2
D gene: TRBD1
CDR3 DNA: TGTGCCAGCAGCATTCCGGGACAGGGGGCAGGGGGCTACACCTTC
CDR3 protein: CASSIPGQGAGGYTF

V gene: TRBV5-1
clone size: -
J gene: TRBJ2-3
D gene: TRBD2
CDR3 DNA: TGCGCCAGCAGCTTGTTTACTAGCGGGATTGGGGATACGCAGTATTTT
CDR3 protein: CASSLFTSGIGDTQYF

V gene: TRBV5-1
clone size: -
J gene: TRBJ1-2
D gene: -
CDR3 DNA: TGCGCCAGCAGCTTGGATGTCAGCGGGGGTCGCGGCTACACCTTC
CDR3 protein: CASSLDVSGGRGYTF

V gene: TRBV20-1
clone size: -
J gene: TRBJ2-1
D gene: -
CDR3 DNA: TGCAGTGCCTCACTTCCTGCGGAGCAGTTCTTC
CDR3 protein: CSASLPAEQFF

V gene: TRBV3-1/TRBV3-2
clone size: -
J gene: TRBJ1-2
D gene: -
CDR3 DNA: TGTGCCAGCAGCCAAGAGACGCGGGACGGGACTTCGGATGGCTACACCTTC
CDR3 protein: CASSQETRDGTSDGYTF

V gene: TRBV9
clone size: few
J gene: TRBJ1-1
D gene: -
CDR3 DNA: TGTGCCAGCAAACCCGCGGTTAACACTGAAGCTTTCTTT
CDR3 protein: CASKPAVNTEAFF

V gene: TRBV5-1
clone size: -
J gene: TRBJ2-1
D gene: TRBD1
CDR3 DNA: TGCGCCAGCAGCTCCGGGGGACAGGGGGTCGGTGAGCAGTTCTTC
CDR3 protein: CASSSGGQGVGEQFF

V gene: TRBV27
clone size: -
J gene: TRBJ2-1
D gene: -
CDR3 DNA: TGTGCCAGCAGTTTACTCTCGGGGTTGGACAATGAGCAGTTCTTC
CDR3 protein: CASSLLSGLDNEQFF

V gene: TRBV3-1/TRBV3-2
clone size: -
J gene: TRBJ1-1
D gene: -
CDR3 DNA: TGTGCCAGCAGGTACGGTACGGCAGGGAACACTGAAGCTTTCTTT
CDR3 protein: CASRYGTAGNTEAFF

V gene: TRBV5-1
clone size: -
J gene: TRBJ2-3
D gene: -
CDR3 DNA: TGCGCCAGCAGCTTGGTATCGAGCGGAAGTGGAGATACGCAGTATTTT
CDR3 protein: CASSLVSSGSGDTQYF

V gene: TRBV25-1
clone size: -
J gene: TRBJ2-3
D gene: -
CDR3 DNA: TGTGCCAGCAGTGAATCCTATAACAGGGTCCCTAGCACAGATACGCAGTATTTT
CDR3 protein: CASSESYNRVPSTDTQYF

V gene: TRBV11-2
clone size: -
J gene: TRBJ2-2
D gene: TRBD1
CDR3 DNA: TGTGCCAGCAGTCGGGACAGGGGTACCGGGGAGCTGTTTTTT
CDR3 protein: CASSRDRGTGELFF

V gene: TRBV6-2/TRBV6-3
clone size: -
J gene: TRBJ2-7
D gene: TRBD2
CDR3 DNA: TGTGCCAGCAGTTCTTGGACTAGCGGGACCTACGAGCAGTACTTC
CDR3 protein: CASSSWTSGTYEQYF